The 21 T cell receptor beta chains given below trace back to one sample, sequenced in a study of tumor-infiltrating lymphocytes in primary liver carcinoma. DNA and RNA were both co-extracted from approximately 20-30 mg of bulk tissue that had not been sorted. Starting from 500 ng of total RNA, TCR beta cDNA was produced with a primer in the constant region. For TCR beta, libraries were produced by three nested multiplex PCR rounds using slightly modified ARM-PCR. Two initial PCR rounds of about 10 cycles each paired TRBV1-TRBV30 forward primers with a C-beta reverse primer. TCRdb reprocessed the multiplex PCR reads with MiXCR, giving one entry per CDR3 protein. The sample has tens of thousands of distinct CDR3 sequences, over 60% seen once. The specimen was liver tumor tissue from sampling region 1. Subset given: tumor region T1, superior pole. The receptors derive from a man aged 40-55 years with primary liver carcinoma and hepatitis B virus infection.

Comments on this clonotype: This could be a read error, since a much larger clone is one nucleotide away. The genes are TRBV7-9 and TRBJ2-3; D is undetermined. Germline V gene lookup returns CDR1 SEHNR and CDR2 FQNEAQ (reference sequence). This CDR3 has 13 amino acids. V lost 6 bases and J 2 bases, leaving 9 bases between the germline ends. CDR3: CASRSQLTDTQYF. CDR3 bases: TGTGCCAGCAGATCCCAACTCACAGATACGCAGTATTTT.

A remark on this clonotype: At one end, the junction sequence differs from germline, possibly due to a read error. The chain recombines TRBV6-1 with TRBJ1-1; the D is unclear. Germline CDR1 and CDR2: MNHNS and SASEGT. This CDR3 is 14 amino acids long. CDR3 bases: TGTGCCAGCAATGAATCATGGACGCGAGGTCGGGCTTTCTTT. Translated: CASNESWTRGRAFF.

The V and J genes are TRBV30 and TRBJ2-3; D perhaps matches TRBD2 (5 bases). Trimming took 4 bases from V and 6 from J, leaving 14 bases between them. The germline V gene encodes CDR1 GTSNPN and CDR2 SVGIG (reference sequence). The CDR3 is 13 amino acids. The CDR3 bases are TGTGCCTGGACTGGATGGCGGAGGGATACGCAGTATTTT. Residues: CAWTGWRRDTQYF.

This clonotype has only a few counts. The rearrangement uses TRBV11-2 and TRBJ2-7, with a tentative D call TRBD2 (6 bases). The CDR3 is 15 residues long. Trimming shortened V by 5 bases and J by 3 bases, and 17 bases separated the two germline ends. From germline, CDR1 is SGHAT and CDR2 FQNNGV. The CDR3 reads CASSPGGTLLYEQYF. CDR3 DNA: TGTGCCAGCAGCCCCGGCGGGACTCTACTCTACGAGCAGTACTTC.

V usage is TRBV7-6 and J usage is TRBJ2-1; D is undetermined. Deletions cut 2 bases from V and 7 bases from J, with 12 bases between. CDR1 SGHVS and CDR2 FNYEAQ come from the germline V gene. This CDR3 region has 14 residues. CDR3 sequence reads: CASSLLGVRNEQFF. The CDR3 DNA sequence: TGTGCCAGCAGCTTATTAGGTGTGAGAAATGAGCAGTTCTTC.

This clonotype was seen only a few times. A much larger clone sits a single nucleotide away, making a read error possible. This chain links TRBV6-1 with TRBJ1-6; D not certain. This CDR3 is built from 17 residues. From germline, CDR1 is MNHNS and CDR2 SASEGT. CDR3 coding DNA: TGTGCCAGCAGTGAGATATCGGGAAGCTCCTATAATTCACCCCTCCGCTTT. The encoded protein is CASSEISGSSYNSPLRF.

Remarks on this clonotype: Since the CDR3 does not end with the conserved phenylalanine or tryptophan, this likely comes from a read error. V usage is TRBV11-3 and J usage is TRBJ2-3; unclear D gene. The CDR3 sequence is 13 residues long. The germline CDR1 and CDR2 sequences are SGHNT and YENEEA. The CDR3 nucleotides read TGTGCCAGCACCTGGGGTGAGGCAGATGCGCAGTATTCT. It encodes CASTWGEADAQYS.

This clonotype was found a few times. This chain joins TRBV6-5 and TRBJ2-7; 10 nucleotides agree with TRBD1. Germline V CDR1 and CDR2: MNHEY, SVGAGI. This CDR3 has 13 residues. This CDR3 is CVTRRDRGHEQYF. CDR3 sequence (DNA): TGTGTCACCCGCCGGGACAGGGGCCATGAGCAGTACTTC.

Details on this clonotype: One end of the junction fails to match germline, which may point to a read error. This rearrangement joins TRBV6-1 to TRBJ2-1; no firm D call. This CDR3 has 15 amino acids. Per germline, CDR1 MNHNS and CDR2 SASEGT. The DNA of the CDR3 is TGTGCCAGTAGTGAAGCGCGAGTTGAATTTAATGAGCAGTTCTTC. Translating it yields CASSEARVEFNEQFF.

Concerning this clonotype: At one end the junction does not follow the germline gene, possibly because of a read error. In DNA, the CDR3 is TGTGCCAGCAACTTAGATGGGGACAGGGGGCGCCGATTCACTGAAGCTTTCTTT. Its translation: CASNLDGDRGRRFTEAFF. The chain links TRBV11-2 to TRBJ1-1; TRBD1 matches at 12 bases. Germline lookup yields CDR1 SGHAT and CDR2 FQNNGV. This CDR3 region has 18 residues.

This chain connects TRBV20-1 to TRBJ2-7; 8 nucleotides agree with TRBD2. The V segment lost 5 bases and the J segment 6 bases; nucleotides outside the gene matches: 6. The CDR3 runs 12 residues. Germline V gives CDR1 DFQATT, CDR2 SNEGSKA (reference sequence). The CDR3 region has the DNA TGCAGTGCTCCGGGACTAGTGGTCGAGCAGTACTTC. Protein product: CSAPGLVVEQYF.

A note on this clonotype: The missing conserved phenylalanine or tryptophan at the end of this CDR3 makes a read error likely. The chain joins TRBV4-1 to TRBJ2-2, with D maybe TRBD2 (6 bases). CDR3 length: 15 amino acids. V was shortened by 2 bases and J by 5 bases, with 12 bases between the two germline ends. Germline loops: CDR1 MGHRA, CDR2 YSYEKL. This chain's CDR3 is CASSQYHGGTGELFY. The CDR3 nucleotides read TGCGCCAGCAGCCAATATCACGGGGGAACCGGGGAGCTGTTTTAT.

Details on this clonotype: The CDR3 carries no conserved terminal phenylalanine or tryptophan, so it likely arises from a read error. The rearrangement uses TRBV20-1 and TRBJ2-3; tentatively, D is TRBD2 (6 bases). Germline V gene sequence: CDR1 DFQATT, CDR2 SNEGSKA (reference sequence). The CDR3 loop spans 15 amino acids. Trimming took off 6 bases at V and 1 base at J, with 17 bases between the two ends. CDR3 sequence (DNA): TGCAGTGCCCCCCTCCGGGACTTTGGCACAGATACGCAGTATCTT. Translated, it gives CSAPLRDFGTDTQYL.

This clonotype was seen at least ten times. In DNA, the CDR3 is TGTGCCAGCATGAAGCCAGATACGCAGTATTTT. It yields the protein CASMKPDTQYF. The chain combines TRBV6-5 with TRBJ2-3; D not certain. The CDR3 extends over 11 amino acids. Germline V gives CDR1 MNHEY, CDR2 SVGAGI. V was pared by 7 bases and J by 4 bases, with 6 bases between.

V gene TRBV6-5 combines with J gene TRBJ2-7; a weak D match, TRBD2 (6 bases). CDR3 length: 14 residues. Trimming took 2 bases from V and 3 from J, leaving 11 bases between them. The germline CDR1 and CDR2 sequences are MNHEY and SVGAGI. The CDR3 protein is CASSYNRGLYEQYF. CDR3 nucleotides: TGTGCCAGCAGTTACAACCGGGGACTCTACGAGCAGTACTTC.

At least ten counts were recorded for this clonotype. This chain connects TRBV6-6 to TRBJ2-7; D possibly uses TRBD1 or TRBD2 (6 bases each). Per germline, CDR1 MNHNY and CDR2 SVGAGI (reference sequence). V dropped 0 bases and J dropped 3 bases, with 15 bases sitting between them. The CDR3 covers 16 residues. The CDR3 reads CASSYSGGLTGYEQYF. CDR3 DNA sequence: TGTGCCAGCAGTTACTCGGGGGGCTTAACGGGCTACGAGCAGTACTTC.

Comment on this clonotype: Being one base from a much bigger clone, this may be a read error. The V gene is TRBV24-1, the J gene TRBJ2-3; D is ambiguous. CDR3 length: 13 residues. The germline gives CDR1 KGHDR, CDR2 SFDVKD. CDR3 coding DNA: TGTGACACCGGTGATACACCCAGGGATACGCAGTATTTT. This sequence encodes CDTGDTPRDTQYF.

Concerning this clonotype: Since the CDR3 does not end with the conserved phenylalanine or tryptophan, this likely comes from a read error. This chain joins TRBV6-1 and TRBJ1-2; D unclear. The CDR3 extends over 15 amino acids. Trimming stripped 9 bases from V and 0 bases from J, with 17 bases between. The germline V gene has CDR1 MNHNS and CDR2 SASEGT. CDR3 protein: CASMFRPTSNYGYTI. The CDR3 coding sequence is TGTGCCAGTATGTTCAGACCTACCTCTAACTATGGCTACACCATC.

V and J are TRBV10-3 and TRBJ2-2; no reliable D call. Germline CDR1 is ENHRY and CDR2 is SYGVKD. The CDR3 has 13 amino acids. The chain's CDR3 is CVISETVAGELFF. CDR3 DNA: TGTGTCATTAGTGAGACTGTCGCCGGGGAGCTGTTTTTT.

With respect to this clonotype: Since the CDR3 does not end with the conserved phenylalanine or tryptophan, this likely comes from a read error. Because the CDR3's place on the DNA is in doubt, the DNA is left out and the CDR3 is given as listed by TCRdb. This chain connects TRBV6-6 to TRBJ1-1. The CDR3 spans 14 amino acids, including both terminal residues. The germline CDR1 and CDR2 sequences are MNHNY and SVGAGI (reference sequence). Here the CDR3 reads CASSYSIATTEAFS.

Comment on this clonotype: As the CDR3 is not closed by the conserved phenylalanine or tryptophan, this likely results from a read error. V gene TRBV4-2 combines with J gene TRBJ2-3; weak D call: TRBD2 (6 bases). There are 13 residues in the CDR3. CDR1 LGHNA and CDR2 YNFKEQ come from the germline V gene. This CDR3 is CASSQGEADRQYS. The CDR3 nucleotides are TGTGCCAGCAGCCAAGGGGAGGCAGATAGGCAGTATTCT.